A single sample gave rise to the 12 T cell receptor beta chains below, sequenced in a study of Ad26.COV2.S vaccination and SARS-CoV-2 variants. TCRdb's table, derived via immunoSEQ multiplex PCR, lists solely in-frame clones and lacks some. The sample holds about 330,000 clones, 90% seen once. Described treatment: over 15 received Ad26.COV2.S at low or high dose, single or two shots; several received placebo; per-sample allocation not given. The investigators took samples on day 63 after the first vaccine or placebo injection. The input for sequencing was peripheral blood, taken in a trial of Ad26.COV2.S vaccine versus placebo. These TCRs come from a person aged 18-60 years who received the Ad26.COV2.S COVID-19 vaccine or a placebo.

This clone has just one count. The chain employs TRBV19 and TRBJ1-6; 7 bases line up with TRBD1. Trimming cost V 3 bases and J 4 bases; bases outside gene matches: 3. The CDR3 is 15 amino acids. The germline V gene encodes CDR1 LNHDA and CDR2 SQIVND (reference sequence). CDR3 nucleotides: TGTGCCAGTAGTATCTCACAGGGGTATAATTCACCCCTCCACTTT. Encoded protein: CASSISQGYNSPLHF.

V usage is TRBV23-1 and J usage is TRBJ1-5; weak D call: TRBD1 (6 bases). TRBV23-1 is given ORF status, its function remaining uncertain. CDR3 length: 13 residues. Deletions cut 3 bases from V and 7 bases from J, with 10 bases between. This CDR3 is CASSQGAPQPQHF. CDR3 nucleotide sequence: TGCGCCAGCAGTCAGGGGGCACCCCAGCCCCAGCATTTT.

The CDR3 DNA follows: TGTGCCACCAGCAGAGTAGGGGGAGGAAACACCATATATTTT. Translation gives CATSRVGGGNTIYF. The V gene is TRBV15, the J gene TRBJ1-3, with a tentative D call TRBD1 (6 bases). Germline CDR1 and CDR2: LNHNV and YYDKDF (reference sequence). This CDR3 has 14 amino acids. V lost 1 base and J lost 4, with 8 bases in between.

This clone appeared once. The chain recombines TRBV28 with TRBJ1-1; TRBD1 agrees at 7 bases. V was pared by 3 bases and J by 11 bases, with 3 bases of the junction left unmatched. Germline V CDR1 and CDR2: MDHEN, SYDVKM. The CDR3 has 11 residues. The CDR3 region has the DNA TGTGCCAGCAGTTTTGGACAGGTCGCTTTCTTT. Its translation: CASSFGQVAFF.

The V and J genes are TRBV4-1 and TRBJ1-3; D is possibly TRBD1 (5 bases). This CDR3 comprises 16 residues. Per the germline V gene, CDR1 is MGHRA and CDR2 is YSYEKL. Trimming took 1 base from V and 1 from J, leaving 11 bases between them. The CDR3 protein is CASSQVSGKSGNTIYF. CDR3 coding DNA: TGCGCCAGCAGCCAAGTCTCAGGGAAATCTGGAAACACCATATATTTT.

The J gene is TRBJ1-5, the V gene TRBV7-8; D is uncertain. Germline CDR1 SGHVS, CDR2 FQNEAQ. This CDR3 comprises 14 residues. Trimming pared 1 base from V and 1 base from J, leaving 5 bases between. CDR3 in amino acids: CASSLGPSNQPQHF. CDR3 DNA sequence: TGTGCCAGCAGCTTAGGTCCCAGCAATCAGCCCCAGCATTTT.

This clone was detected only a few times. The rearrangement uses TRBV15 and TRBJ1-2; a weak D match, TRBD1 (6 bases). Trimming removed 9 bases at V and 4 bases at J, with 18 bases between. Germline CDR1 is LNHNV and CDR2 is YYDKDF (reference sequence). The CDR3 has 14 amino acids. Written as DNA, the CDR3 is TGTGCCACTGAGACAGGCGGAAAACTCTATGGCTACACCTTC. Translating it yields CATETGGKLYGYTF.

Comments on this clone: This sample also contains other DNA sequences that code for the same CDR3. The chain is built from TRBV18 and TRBJ1-1; D call uncertain. Between the trimmed V and J ends, which lost 2 bases and 2 bases, there was a span of 6 bases. Per germline, CDR1 KGHSH and CDR2 LQKENI. The CDR3 is 13 amino acids. In DNA form, the CDR3 reads TGTGCCAGCTCACCAGGGCTAAACACTGAAGCTTTCTTT. Translation: CASSPGLNTEAFF.

The chain combines TRBV29-1 with TRBJ2-5, with TRBD2 matching 7 bases. With V trimmed by 4 bases and J by 4 bases, 9 bases remained unmatched. This CDR3 comprises 14 residues. Germline CDR1 reads SQVTM; CDR2 reads ANQGSEA. The CDR3 DNA is TGCAGCGTTGTTTTGGGATCGGGAGGAGAGACCCAGTACTTC. This translates into CSVVLGSGGETQYF. Supplemented by reference TRBV29-1 and TRBJ2-5, the full variable domain reads SAVISQKPSRDICQRGTSLTIQCQVDSQVTMMFWYRQQPGQSLTLIATANQGSEATYESGFVIDKFPISRPNLTFSTLTVSNMSPEDSSIYLCSVVLGSGGETQYFGPGTRLLVL.

This chain connects TRBV27 to TRBJ2-7, with D tentatively TRBD2 (5 bases). There are 16 residues in the CDR3. V lost 7 bases to trimming and J lost 5 bases, with 24 bases between them. CDR1 and CDR2 from the germline V gene are MNHEY and SMNVEV (reference sequence). The CDR3 protein is CASTWNATPSGNEQYV. CDR3 coding DNA: TGTGCCAGCACTTGGAATGCAACTCCCTCGGGGAACGAGCAGTACGTC.

The chain carries TRBV2 and TRBJ1-5, with D possibly being TRBD1 (5 bases). CDR1 and CDR2 from the germline V gene are SNHLY and FYNNEI. V was pared by 3 bases and J by 0 bases, with 15 bases between. This CDR3 has 17 amino acids. The CDR3 bases are TGTGCCAGCAGTGAGAACAGGTTTGCCGATAGCAATCAGCCCCAGCATTTT. Translating it yields CASSENRFADSNQPQHF.

The J gene is TRBJ1-2, the V gene TRBV7-9; D may be TRBD1 (6 bases). CDR1 is SEHNR and CDR2 is FQNEAQ in the germline V gene (reference sequence). CDR3 length: 18 amino acids. Trimming cost V 2 bases and J 0 bases, with 19 bases left between them. CDR3 DNA sequence: TGTGCCAGCAGCTTATCAGCTCGGGGGGCGCCGGCTAACTATGGCTACACCTTC. Translating it yields CASSLSARGAPANYGYTF. The full variable domain, its missing parts supplied by reference TRBV7-9 and TRBJ1-2, is DTGVSQNPRHKITKRGQNVTFRCDPISEHNRLYWYRQTLGQGPEFLTYFQNEAQLEKSRLLSDRFSAERPKGSFSTLEIQRTEQGDSAMYLCASSLSARGAPANYGYTFGSGTRLTVV.